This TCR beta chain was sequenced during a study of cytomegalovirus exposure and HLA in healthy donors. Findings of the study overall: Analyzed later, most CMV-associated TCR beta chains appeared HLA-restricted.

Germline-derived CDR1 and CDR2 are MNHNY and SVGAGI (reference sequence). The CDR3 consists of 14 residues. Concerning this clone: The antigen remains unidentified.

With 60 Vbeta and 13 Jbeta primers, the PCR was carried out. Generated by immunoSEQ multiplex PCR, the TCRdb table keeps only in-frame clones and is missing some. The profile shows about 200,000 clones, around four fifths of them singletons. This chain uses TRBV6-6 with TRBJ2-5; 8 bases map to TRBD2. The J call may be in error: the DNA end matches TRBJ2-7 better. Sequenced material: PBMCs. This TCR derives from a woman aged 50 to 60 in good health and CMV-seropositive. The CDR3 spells CASSYSGGFYEQYF. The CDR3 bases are TGTGCCAGCAGTTATTCGGGGGGGTTCTACGAGCAGTACTTC.